The 23 T cell receptor beta chains below come from one sample, sequenced in a study of T-cell memory formation after mild COVID-19. From the 5' RACE reads, TCRdb called clonotypes with MiXCR, one entry per CDR3 protein. The sample lists almost 550,000 distinct CDR3 sequences; around 21% were seen once. Sequenced material: PBMCs or a T cell subset sorted from them (not recorded which). Receptors originate from an adult woman who had mild COVID-19 (a few samples of this study predate the infection). Cell type and time point are not known.

This clonotype occurred a few times. The gene calls are TRBV25-1 and TRBJ1-1; TRBD1 is a possible D gene (6 bases). Germline loops: CDR1 MGHDK, CDR2 SYGVNS. V was clipped by 3 bases and J by 2 bases, with 13 bases between them. The CDR3 is 15 residues long. The CDR3 DNA follows: TGTGCCAGCAGTGAGCTTCAGGGGACAAACACTGAAGCTTTCTTT. Translating gives CASSELQGTNTEAFF.

The chain couples TRBV28 to TRBJ2-7; D gene uncertain. V gave up 7 bases and J gave up 4 bases, with 20 bases separating them. Germline assignment: CDR1 MDHEN and CDR2 SYDVKM. The CDR3 consists of 15 residues. For the CDR3, the DNA is TGTGCCAGCACCTTAGTGGGTTCGAGCGAGTACGAGCAGTACTTC. This gives the protein CASTLVGSSEYEQYF. The full variable domain, completed using reference TRBV28 and TRBJ2-7, is DVKVTQSSRYLVKRTGEKVFLECVQDMDHENMFWYRQDPGLGLRLIYFSYDVKMKEKGDIPEGYSVSREKKERFSLILESASTNQTSMYLCASTLVGSSEYEQYFGPGTRLTVT.

This clonotype showed up just a few times. The gene calls are TRBV2 and TRBJ1-2, with D possibly TRBD1 on 6 matching bases. Germline loops: CDR1 SNHLY, CDR2 FYNNEI. The V end was cut by 5 bases, the J end by 6 bases, with 16 bases between. CDR3 length: 14 amino acids. The CDR3 nucleotides are TGTGCCAGCAGTAAGCGGGACATTTTGAATGGCTACACCTTC. Translation gives CASSKRDILNGYTF.

This CDR3 is CASSPQESWDGYTF. As DNA, the CDR3 is TGTGCCAGCAGTCCTCAGGAGTCTTGGGATGGCTACACCTTC. The chain carries TRBV12-3 or TRBV12-4 and TRBJ1-2, with D unclear. The CDR3 consists of 14 residues. V was shortened by 5 bases and J by 6 bases, with 16 bases between the two germline ends.

This clonotype was seen a few times. This sequence joins TRBV7-2 and TRBJ1-1, with D tentatively TRBD1 (6 bases). V was pared by 6 bases and J by 8 bases, with 16 bases between. CDR1 is SGHTA, CDR2 FQGNSA, per germline. The CDR3 contains 13 residues. The CDR3 DNA follows: TGTGCCAGCAGGAAGTCTTACAGGGTCGAAGCTTTCTTT. Protein: CASRKSYRVEAFF.

The CDR3 reads CSAADGNYGYTF. The CDR3 DNA reads as TGCAGTGCGGCGGACGGAAACTATGGCTACACCTTC. The V call is TRBV20-1, the J call TRBJ1-2; D is undetermined. From germline, CDR1 is DFQATT and CDR2 SNEGSKA (reference sequence). The CDR3 sequence is 12 residues long. Trimming removed 6 bases at V and 2 bases at J, with 10 bases between.

This clonotype showed up just a few times. The chain links TRBV5-1 to TRBJ1-2, with TRBD1 as a possible D gene (5 bases). From germline, CDR1 is SGHRS and CDR2 YFSETQ. The CDR3 consists of 13 residues. The germline V and J ends were trimmed by 5 bases and 2 bases, with 10 bases remaining between them. In DNA, the CDR3 is TGCGCCAGCAGACAGGACCTCAACTATGGCTACACCTTC. This codes for CASRQDLNYGYTF.

This rearrangement joins TRBV7-2 to TRBJ1-5, with no clear D. V was shortened by 5 bases and J by 2 bases, with 19 bases between the two germline ends. Germline CDR1 reads SGHTA; CDR2 reads FQGNSA. There are 17 residues in the CDR3. The CDR3 region is CASSGSRSGFGNQPQHF. CDR3 coding DNA: TGTGCCAGCAGCGGCTCGAGGTCCGGGTTCGGCAATCAGCCCCAGCATTTT.

This clonotype showed up just a few times. This chain links TRBV7-9 with TRBJ1-5; 7 bases are a match to TRBD1. The CDR3 has 14 amino acids. The V segment lost 8 bases and the J segment 6 bases; nucleotides outside the gene matches: 10. The germline CDR1 and CDR2 sequences are SEHNR and FQNEAQ (reference sequence). CDR3 coding DNA: TGTGCCAGCGGTCGGGAAGCAGGGGGTCAGCCCCAGCATTTT. Translating gives CASGREAGGQPQHF.

This sequence joins TRBV7-9 and TRBJ2-7, with D unresolved. V was shortened by 1 base and J by 3 bases, with 16 bases between the two germline ends. The CDR3 contains 16 residues. Germline assignment: CDR1 SEHNR and CDR2 FQNEAQ (reference sequence). CDR3 DNA sequence: TGTGCCAGCAGCTTAGGGCCCCCCCACCCTCTCTACGAGCAGTACTTC. Protein product: CASSLGPPHPLYEQYF.

V usage is TRBV15 and J usage is TRBJ2-3; D is unresolved. V was cut by 3 bases and J by 2 bases, with 3 bases left in between. The CDR3 sequence is 12 residues long. Germline V gene data show CDR1 as LNHNV and CDR2 as YYDKDF (reference sequence). CDR3 sequence: CATSSHTDTQYF. DNA of the CDR3: TGTGCCACCAGCAGTCACACAGATACGCAGTATTTT. The full variable domain, its missing parts supplied by reference TRBV15 and TRBJ2-3, is DAMVIQNPRYQVTQFGKPVTLSCSQTLNHNVMYWYQQKSSQAPKLLFHYYDKDFNNEADTPDNFQSRRPNTSFCFLDIRSPGLGDTAMYLCATSSHTDTQYFGPGTRLTVL.

The chain uses TRBV2 and TRBJ2-5, with 10 bases lining up with TRBD2. The CDR3 extends over 21 amino acids. V gave up 9 bases and J gave up 2 bases; unmatched junction bases: 27. In germline, CDR1 is SNHLY, CDR2 FYNNEI. The CDR3 DNA reads TGTGCCAGTGGATCCGGGACAGGAGGACTAGCGGCCCGCCTCAGGCAAGAGACCCAGTACTTC. Translation: CASGSGTGGLAARLRQETQYF.

This clonotype was observed a few times. This chain connects TRBV4-1 to TRBJ2-1; D is uncertain. Trimming removed 1 base at V and 0 bases at J, with 7 bases between. CDR1 and CDR2 from the germline V gene are MGHRA and YSYEKL. CDR3 length: 15 amino acids. CDR3 coding DNA: TGCGCCAGCAGCCAAGGCTATCCCTCCTACAATGAGCAGTTCTTC. Protein: CASSQGYPSYNEQFF.

This clonotype was seen at least ten times. The rearrangement joins TRBV4-3 to TRBJ2-1, with TRBD2 identical over 12 bases. The CDR3 spans 21 residues. Germline lookup yields CDR1 LGHNA and CDR2 YSLEER. J was trimmed by 0 bases and V by 3 bases; bases with no gene match: 15. In DNA, the CDR3 is TGCGCCAGCAGCCAGTCGACCGAAGCTAGCGGGAGGGCCCTCTCCTACAATGAGCAGTTCTTC. Translating gives CASSQSTEASGRALSYNEQFF.

The chain combines TRBV10-3 with TRBJ2-7; 10 positions match TRBD2. The CDR3 loop spans 14 amino acids. V shed 6 bases, J shed 2 bases, and the junction held 4 bases outside the gene matches. The germline V gene encodes CDR1 ENHRY and CDR2 SYGVKD. The CDR3 region is CAISLAGETYEQYF. Written as DNA, the CDR3 is TGTGCCATCAGCCTAGCGGGAGAGACCTACGAGCAGTACTTC.

This chain links TRBV30 with TRBJ1-1; D may be TRBD1 (6 bases). The CDR3 is 13 amino acids. V gave up 8 bases and J gave up 1 base, with 14 bases separating them. Germline-derived CDR1 and CDR2 are GTSNPN and SVGIG (reference sequence). This CDR3 reads CAGLRTANTEAFF. DNA for the CDR3: TGTGCCGGGCTGAGGACAGCGAACACTGAAGCTTTCTTT.

The gene calls are TRBV20-1 and TRBJ2-1; the D gene is possibly TRBD1 (6 bases). Deletions cut 3 bases from V and 6 bases from J, with 12 bases between. This CDR3 region has 13 residues. The germline gives CDR1 DFQATT, CDR2 SNEGSKA (reference sequence). CDR3 in amino acids: CSARGDTSNEQFF. The CDR3 nucleotides are TGCAGTGCTAGGGGGGACACTTCCAATGAGCAGTTCTTC.

This clonotype showed up just a few times. The chain carries TRBV7-6 and TRBJ2-1, with 7 nucleotides matching TRBD2. The CDR3 loop spans 14 amino acids. V lost 4 bases to trimming and J lost 6 bases; unmatched junction nucleotides: 6. CDR1 SGHVS and CDR2 FNYEAQ come from the germline V gene. As DNA, the CDR3 is TGTGCCAGCAGCTCCAGGGAGGGCCCCAATGAGCAGTTCTTC. Amino acids: CASSSREGPNEQFF. Based on the CDR3 plus reference TRBV7-6 and TRBJ2-1, the full variable domain is GAGVSQSPRYKVTKRGQDVALRCDPISGHVSLYWYRQALGQGPEFLTYFNYEAQQDKSGLPNDRFSAERPEGSISTLTIQRTEQRDSAMYRCASSSREGPNEQFFGPGTRLTVL.

This clonotype was counted many times. One junction end does not reproduce the germline sequence, and a read error may be involved. The V gene is TRBV10-3, the J gene TRBJ2-7; D gene unclear. The germline gives CDR1 ENHRY, CDR2 SYGVKD. CDR3 length equals 11 residues. The CDR3 reads CAIGELYEQYF. The CDR3, as DNA: TGTGCCATCGGTGAACTCTACGAGCAGTACTTC.

This sequence joins TRBV6-1 and TRBJ2-1, with 10 bases aligning to TRBD1. CDR3 length: 17 amino acids. The germline V gene encodes CDR1 MNHNS and CDR2 SASEGT. Trimming at V came to 6 bases and at J to 0 bases, leaving 8 bases not matched to a gene. CDR3 sequence (DNA): TGTGCCAGCAGCCTCGGGACAGGGGTGAGCTCCTACAATGAGCAGTTCTTC. Its protein product is CASSLGTGVSSYNEQFF.

This clonotype appeared a few times. This rearrangement joins TRBV11-1 to TRBJ2-2, with TRBD1 identical over 10 bases. CDR1 is SGHAT, CDR2 FQDESV, per germline (reference sequence). The junction had 4 bases not matched to a gene; V was cut back by 3 bases and J by 6 bases. This CDR3 is built from 15 residues. CDR3 sequence: CASSFGTGVAGELFF. The CDR3 DNA follows: TGTGCCAGCAGCTTTGGGACAGGGGTGGCCGGGGAGCTGTTTTTT.

This clonotype turned up a few times. Written as DNA, the CDR3 is TGCGCCAGCAGCCGACTGCCCAAGGACACTGAAGCTTTCTTT. Translated: CASSRLPKDTEAFF. This chain connects TRBV4-1 to TRBJ1-1; D ambiguous. This CDR3 region has 14 residues. V lost 4 bases and J lost 3, with 12 bases in between. Per germline, CDR1 MGHRA and CDR2 YSYEKL.

The genes are TRBV9 and TRBJ2-1, with D tentatively TRBD1 or TRBD2 (5 bases each). This CDR3 is built from 17 residues. Trimming removed 3 bases from V and 2 bases from J, with 18 bases in between. The germline gives CDR1 SGDLS, CDR2 YYNGEE. In nucleotides, the CDR3 is TGTGCCAGCAGCGCACGCCAAGCGGTGGGGCCCTACAATGAGCAGTTCTTC. As protein: CASSARQAVGPYNEQFF. The whole variable domain, remainder taken from reference TRBV9 and TRBJ2-1, is DSGVTQTPKHLITATGQRVTLRCSPRSGDLSVYWYQQSLDQGLQFLIQYYNGEERAKGNILERFSAQQFPDLHSELNLSSLELGDSALYFCASSARQAVGPYNEQFFGPGTRLTVL.